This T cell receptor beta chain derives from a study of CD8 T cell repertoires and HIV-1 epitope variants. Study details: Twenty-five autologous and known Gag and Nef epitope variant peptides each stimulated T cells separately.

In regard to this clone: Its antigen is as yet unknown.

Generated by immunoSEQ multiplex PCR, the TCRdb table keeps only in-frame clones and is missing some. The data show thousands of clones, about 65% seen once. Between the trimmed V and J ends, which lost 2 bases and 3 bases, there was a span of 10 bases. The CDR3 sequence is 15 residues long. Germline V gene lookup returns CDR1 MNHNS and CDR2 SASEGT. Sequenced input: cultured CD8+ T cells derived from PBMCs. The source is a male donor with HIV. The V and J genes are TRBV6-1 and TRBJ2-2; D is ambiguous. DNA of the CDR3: TGTGCCAGCAGTGAACAAAGGCTACACACCGGGGAGCTGTTTTTT. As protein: CASSEQRLHTGELFF.